The 32 T cell receptor beta chains listed next were all sequenced from one sample in a study of shared clonotypes between healthy human individuals. Naive CD8 cells comprised CD45RO-negative, CCR7-positively selected cells, excluding terminally differentiated effector memory CD45RA+ cells. Repertoires were generated with immunoSEQ multiplex PCR, while TCRdb's copy carries only in-frame clones and drops some. The table lists 2 million or so clones, about 95% of them singletons, with 0.85% to 1.2% in the top ten. The sequenced sample consisted of naive CD8+ T cells sorted from blood. The receptor set was obtained from a man between 18 and 29 years old in good health.

This rearrangement joins TRBV6-5 to TRBJ2-1; possibly TRBD2 for D (7 bases). V was trimmed by 6 bases and J by 1 base, leaving 13 bases between them. The CDR3 totals 15 residues. Germline V gene lookup returns CDR1 MNHEY and CDR2 SVGAGI. CDR3: CASRFRGGSYNEQFF. The CDR3 coding sequence is TGTGCCAGCAGGTTCAGGGGAGGGTCCTACAATGAGCAGTTCTTC.

The chain is built from TRBV21-1 and TRBJ2-7; the table's D call, TRBD1, has no DNA check behind it. TRBV21-1 is shown as a pseudogene. CDR3 size: 16 residues. The DNA of the CDR3 is TGTGCCAGCGACCCCCCCAAGTCCCGGGACAGGGTCGAGCAGTACTTC. Its protein is CASDPPKSRDRVEQYF.

About this clone: A read error may be the cause here, since a much bigger clone is one base away. The chain links TRBV30 to TRBJ1-2, with no clear D. The CDR3 is made up of 13 amino acids. CDR1 and CDR2 from the germline V gene are GTSNPN and SVGIG (reference sequence). V was trimmed by 1 base and J by 3 bases, leaving 9 bases between them. The CDR3 nucleotides are TGTGCCTGGAGTGCTACTGGGGACTATGGCTACACCTTC. Amino acid sequence: CAWSATGDYGYTF.

The chain combines TRBV28 with TRBJ2-7; the match to TRBD2 covers 9 bases. V gave up 3 bases and J gave up 5 bases; unmatched junction bases: 5. The CDR3 is 14 amino acids. CDR1 and CDR2 from the germline V gene are MDHEN and SYDVKM. For the CDR3, the DNA is TGTGCCAGCAGTTTCCTAGCGGGAAGGGACGAGCAGTACTTC. It is translated as CASSFLAGRDEQYF.

This clone occurred once. The genes are TRBV5-4 and TRBJ2-7; D is unclear. Germline V gene lookup returns CDR1 SGHNT and CDR2 YYREEE (reference sequence). The CDR3 runs 15 residues. The V and J ends lost 0 bases and 5 bases respectively, with 15 bases between them. The CDR3 coding sequence is TGTGCCAGCAGCTTGGAGGCGGCAGCCACCCACGAGCAGTACTTC. It encodes CASSLEAAATHEQYF.

The J gene is TRBJ2-2, the V gene TRBV7-9, with TRBD1 as a possible D gene (6 bases). V gave up 5 bases and J gave up 4 bases, with 17 bases separating them. Per germline, CDR1 SEHNR and CDR2 FQNEAQ (reference sequence). The CDR3 extends over 16 amino acids. Here the CDR3 reads CASSEKTGYSTGELFF. CDR3 DNA: TGTGCCAGCAGCGAAAAAACAGGGTATAGCACCGGGGAGCTGTTTTTT.

V and J are TRBV27 and TRBJ2-7; D is undetermined. Germline loops: CDR1 MNHEY, CDR2 SMNVEV (reference sequence). V was shortened by 0 bases and J by 4 bases, with 7 bases between the two germline ends. The CDR3 is 13 residues long. In nucleotides, the CDR3 is TGTGCCAGCAGTTTATCGTTAGAGTACGAGCAGTACTTC. Translation gives CASSLSLEYEQYF.

V is TRBV7-6 and J is TRBJ2-1; a weak D match, TRBD1 (6 bases). Per the germline V gene, CDR1 is SGHVS and CDR2 is FNYEAQ. CDR3 length: 14 amino acids. The V and J ends lost 5 bases and 6 bases respectively, with 14 bases between them. CDR3 residues: CASSPLGRGNEQFF. CDR3 DNA: TGTGCCAGCAGCCCGCTCGGCAGGGGCAATGAGCAGTTCTTC.

The gene calls are TRBV7-2 and TRBJ2-7; 12 nucleotides agree with TRBD2. There are 17 residues in the CDR3. Germline CDR1 reads SGHTA; CDR2 reads FQGNSA. The V and J ends lost 4 bases and 5 bases, in that order; junction bases with no gene match: 12. The CDR3 DNA follows: TGTGCCAGCAGCTCCCAGGCTGGACTAGCGGGGTCCCACGAGCAGTACTTC. Residues: CASSSQAGLAGSHEQYF.

The table lists this clone with a count of one. Here the CDR3 reads CASSQETSGRIGETQYF. CDR3 in DNA: TGCGCCAGCAGCCAAGAGACTAGCGGGAGGATTGGTGAGACCCAGTACTTC. This chain links TRBV4-1 with TRBJ2-5; 13 bases match TRBD2. This CDR3 spans 17 amino acids. Germline-derived CDR1 and CDR2 are MGHRA and YSYEKL. The junction had 6 bases not matched to a gene; V was cut back by 0 bases and J by 5 bases.

This rearrangement joins TRBV23-1 to TRBJ2-7; D remains ambiguous. TRBV23-1 qualifies as an ORF whose function is uncertain. Trimming removed 0 bases from V and 4 bases from J, with 13 bases in between. This CDR3 contains 15 residues. CDR3 sequence reads: CASSQSMRGVYEQYF. CDR3 in DNA: TGCGCCAGCAGTCAATCGATGCGAGGTGTATACGAGCAGTACTTC.

The gene calls are TRBV6-4 and TRBJ2-3; D gene uncertain. This CDR3 is 16 amino acids long. Germline V gives CDR1 MRHNA, CDR2 SNTAGT. Trimming removed 0 bases at V and 2 bases at J, with 12 bases between. The CDR3 here is CASSDSFVWSTDTQYF. CDR3 nucleotides: TGTGCCAGCAGTGACTCCTTTGTCTGGTCCACAGATACGCAGTATTTT.

The gene calls are TRBV5-6 and TRBJ2-7; D tentatively fits TRBD1 or TRBD2 (5 bases each). This CDR3 comprises 15 residues. CDR1 is SGHDT, CDR2 YYEEEE, per germline. V gave up 3 bases and J gave up 3 bases, with 16 bases separating them. For the CDR3, the DNA is TGTGCCAGCAGCTCGGGGCTTGGCGATCTCTACGAGCAGTACTTC. Amino acid sequence: CASSSGLGDLYEQYF.

This clone has just one count. The CDR3 region has the DNA TGTGCCTGGAACGTCGGGGATTGGTTGGATACGCAGTATTTT. This translates into CAWNVGDWLDTQYF. This chain links TRBV30 with TRBJ2-3, with D maybe TRBD2 (5 bases). V dropped 4 bases and J dropped 6 bases, with 17 bases sitting between them. The CDR3 extends over 14 amino acids. Germline-derived CDR1 and CDR2 are GTSNPN and SVGIG (reference sequence).

This chain links TRBV7-9 with TRBJ1-1; D call uncertain. Germline V gene data show CDR1 as SEHNR and CDR2 as FQNEAQ (reference sequence). CDR3 size: 15 residues. Between the trimmed V and J ends, which lost 5 bases and 5 bases, there was a span of 18 bases. The CDR3 sequence is CASSPFPGGLTEAFF. The CDR3 nucleotides read TGTGCCAGCAGCCCCTTTCCGGGAGGGCTGACTGAAGCTTTCTTT.

The gene calls are TRBV9 and TRBJ2-5; D may correspond to TRBD1 or TRBD2 (5 bases each). Germline-derived CDR1 and CDR2 are SGDLS and YYNGEE. This CDR3 comprises 15 residues. The V end was cut by 0 bases, the J end by 6 bases, with 15 bases between. Here the CDR3 reads CASSVGGDSKKTQYF. The CDR3 DNA sequence: TGTGCCAGCAGCGTAGGGGGAGACAGTAAAAAGACCCAGTACTTC.

Worth noting for this clone: Other DNA sequences in the sample encode the same CDR3. The chain couples TRBV9 to TRBJ2-7; D call uncertain. Germline V CDR1 and CDR2: SGDLS, YYNGEE. V was cut by 0 bases and J by 2 bases, with 9 bases left in between. The CDR3 covers 14 residues. The CDR3 DNA is TGTGCCAGCAGCGTAGGTGGCGGCACCTACGAGCAGTACTTC. Protein product: CASSVGGGTYEQYF.

Points on this clone: This specimen includes other DNA sequences encoding the same CDR3. V usage is TRBV7-6 and J usage is TRBJ2-7, with a possible D match to TRBD1 (6 bases). Per germline, CDR1 SGHVS and CDR2 FNYEAQ. The ends were cut back, 5 bases at V and 3 bases at J, with 17 bases in the middle. The CDR3 contains 15 residues. CDR3 region: CASSPRQGLSYEQYF. The CDR3 DNA reads as TGTGCCAGCAGCCCAAGGCAGGGGCTAAGCTACGAGCAGTACTTC. The full variable domain, completed using reference TRBV7-6 and TRBJ2-7, is GAGVSQSPRYKVTKRGQDVALRCDPISGHVSLYWYRQALGQGPEFLTYFNYEAQQDKSGLPNDRFSAERPEGSISTLTIQRTEQRDSAMYRCASSPRQGLSYEQYFGPGTRLTVT.

The chain combines TRBV7-6 with TRBJ2-4; D possibly corresponds to TRBD2 (6 bases). Between the trimmed V and J ends, which lost 1 base and 10 bases, there was a span of 17 bases. Looked up from germline, CDR1 is SGHVS and CDR2 is FNYEAQ. The CDR3 sequence is 15 residues long. DNA of the CDR3: TGTGCCAGCAGCTTAGAGGGCTTTTTGGGAGGTATTCAGTACTTC. Its translation is CASSLEGFLGGIQYF.

In this sample, this clone turned up once. The chain links TRBV9 to TRBJ2-1; 8 positions agree with TRBD1. The CDR3 loop spans 15 amino acids. Germline CDR1 reads SGDLS; CDR2 reads YYNGEE. V trimming: 0 bases; J trimming: 5 bases; junction bases outside the gene matches: 4. CDR3 sequence (DNA): TGTGCCAGCAGCGTAGGGACAGGGATGGACAATGAGCAGTTCTTC. Translated, it gives CASSVGTGMDNEQFF.

The chain joins TRBV11-2 to TRBJ1-6, with TRBD1 matching 7 bases. V shed 0 bases and J 9 bases; nucleotides not matched to a gene: 5. The CDR3 sequence is 15 residues long. Germline CDR1 is SGHAT and CDR2 is FQNNGV. The DNA of the CDR3 is TGTGCCAGCAGCTTAGAGGCAGGGGGTGCTTCACCCCTCCACTTT. The encoded protein is CASSLEAGGASPLHF.

The chain is built from TRBV13 and TRBJ2-3; TRBD1 is a possible D gene (5 bases). CDR3 length: 16 residues. Germline CDR1 reads PRHDT; CDR2 reads FYEKMQ (reference sequence). V shed 0 bases and J shed 0 bases, with 10 bases lying between them. Here the CDR3 reads CASSLGGVPSTDTQYF. The CDR3 bases are TGTGCCAGCAGCTTAGGAGGGGTCCCGAGCACAGATACGCAGTATTTT.

This clone was picked up one time. The V and J genes are TRBV7-2 and TRBJ2-1; 11 nucleotides agree with TRBD1. The CDR3 covers 16 residues. Germline-derived CDR1 and CDR2 are SGHTA and FQGNSA. V gave up 5 bases and J gave up 2 bases; unmatched junction bases: 5. In DNA form, the CDR3 reads TGTGCCAGCAGCGCCCCGGGACAGGGGGCCTACAATGAGCAGTTCTTC. This codes for CASSAPGQGAYNEQFF.

The rearrangement joins TRBV11-2 to TRBJ2-7; 8 nucleotides match TRBD2. The germline V gene has CDR1 SGHAT and CDR2 FQNNGV. CDR3 length equals 15 residues. The V and J ends lost 0 bases and 4 bases, in that order; junction bases with no gene match: 5. The CDR3: CASSLESGRGYEQYF. As DNA, the CDR3 is TGTGCCAGCAGCTTAGAAAGCGGGAGAGGGTACGAGCAGTACTTC.

In regard to this clone: This same CDR3 is encoded by further DNA sequences in the sample. The chain employs TRBV9 and TRBJ2-7; no clear D gene. The CDR3 totals 13 residues. CDR1 and CDR2 (germline): SGDLS, YYNGEE. The ends were cut back, 3 bases at V and 0 bases at J, with 7 bases in the middle. CDR3 DNA: TGTGCCAGCAGCGAGGGCCCCTCCTACGAGCAGTACTTC. This sequence encodes CASSEGPSYEQYF.

The CDR3: CASSDSRGTNEKLFF. The CDR3 DNA sequence: TGTGCCAGCAGTGATTCACGGGGTACGAATGAAAAACTGTTTTTT. The chain carries TRBV25-1 and TRBJ1-4; the D is unclear. The CDR3 has 15 residues. Trimming pared 3 bases from V and 5 bases from J, leaving 13 bases between. Per germline, CDR1 MGHDK and CDR2 SYGVNS.

With respect to this clone: This specimen includes other DNA sequences encoding the same CDR3. The chain couples TRBV7-9 to TRBJ2-7; D uncertain. The CDR3 contains 12 residues. V dropped 5 bases and J dropped 4 bases, with 9 bases sitting between them. Germline CDR1 is SEHNR and CDR2 is FQNEAQ (reference sequence). CDR3 amino acids: CASSSLNYEQYF. CDR3 DNA sequence: TGTGCCAGCAGCAGCTTAAATTACGAGCAGTACTTC.

V and J are TRBV9 and TRBJ2-3; TRBD2 aligns across 7 bases. The CDR3 spans 14 residues. V lost 4 bases, J lost 2 bases, and 4 bases stayed unmatched. CDR1 and CDR2 from the germline V gene are SGDLS and YYNGEE. CDR3: CASSHGGDTDTQYF. CDR3 DNA: TGTGCCAGCAGCCATGGGGGGGACACAGATACGCAGTATTTT.

The rearrangement joins TRBV6-6 to TRBJ1-2; D gene uncertain. With 3 bases removed from V and 3 bases from J, the gap between germline ends came to 5 bases. Germline CDR1 is MNHNY and CDR2 is SVGAGI (reference sequence). This CDR3 is 12 amino acids long. The CDR3 here is CASSYADYGYTF. Here the CDR3 DNA reads TGTGCCAGCAGTTATGCGGACTATGGCTACACCTTC.

The chain recombines TRBV4-3 with TRBJ1-5; TRBD1 is a possible D gene (5 bases). V dropped 4 bases and J dropped 7 bases, with 17 bases sitting between them. Germline assignment: CDR1 LGHNA and CDR2 YSLEER. The CDR3 runs to 15 residues. The CDR3 is CASSLDRGPGQPQHF. The CDR3 DNA reads as TGCGCCAGCAGCCTAGACCGGGGCCCAGGGCAGCCCCAGCATTTT.

The chain combines TRBV10-3 with TRBJ2-1; 9 positions match TRBD1. V gave up 3 bases and J gave up 2 bases; unmatched junction bases: 5. From germline, CDR1 is ENHRY and CDR2 SYGVKD. The CDR3 runs 16 residues. The CDR3 DNA reads TGTGCCATCAGTGACCCACGGGACAGGGCCTACAATGAGCAGTTCTTC. Translated, it gives CAISDPRDRAYNEQFF.

This chain joins TRBV6-5 and TRBJ1-4; possible D gene TRBD1, 5 bases. V was clipped by 2 bases and J by 11 bases, with 6 bases between them. The CDR3 extends over 11 amino acids. In germline, CDR1 is MNHEY, CDR2 SVGAGI. Here the CDR3 reads CASSYGDKLFF. The CDR3 coding sequence is TGTGCCAGCAGTTACGGGGACAAACTGTTTTTT.